What follows are 6 T cell receptor beta chains derived from one specimen sequenced in a study of cytomegalovirus exposure and HLA in healthy donors. This PCR relied on a set of 60 Vbeta primers and 13 Jbeta primers. The protocol was immunoSEQ multiplex PCR, while the TCRdb copy is restricted to in-frame clones and leaves out a portion. Among 150,000 to 190,000 clones listed, approximately 79% were seen once. Sample: PBMCs. These receptor sequences come from a woman aged 50 to 65 in good health and CMV-seropositive.

The chain carries TRBV4-3 and TRBJ2-2; TRBD1 agrees at 9 bases. Germline V gives CDR1 LGHNA, CDR2 YSLEER. V lost 4 bases to trimming and J lost 1 base; unmatched junction nucleotides: 4. This CDR3 region has 16 residues. The DNA for the CDR3 is TGCGCCAGCAGCCCGGGACAGGGAAAGAACACCGGGGAGCTGTTTTTT. It specifies CASSPGQGKNTGELFF.

The chain employs TRBV2 and TRBJ2-2; D call uncertain. Germline V CDR1 and CDR2: SNHLY, FYNNEI. The ends were cut back, 4 bases at V and 5 bases at J, with 5 bases in the middle. This CDR3 has 12 amino acids. CDR3 region: CASSALTGELFF. The CDR3, as DNA: TGTGCCAGCAGTGCCTTAACCGGGGAGCTGTTTTTT.

This clone has a handful of counts. The chain carries TRBV6-6 and TRBJ1-3; TRBD1 aligns across 9 bases. Germline CDR1 reads MNHNY; CDR2 reads SVGAGI (reference sequence). V trimming: 6 bases; J trimming: 4 bases; junction bases outside the gene matches: 4. The CDR3 runs to 14 residues. Here the CDR3 reads CASSWTGVGNTIYF. The CDR3 DNA sequence: TGTGCCAGCAGCTGGACAGGGGTCGGAAACACCATATATTTT.

The chain is built from TRBV7-9 and TRBJ1-3; D is undetermined. Germline V gene lookup returns CDR1 SEHNR and CDR2 FQNEAQ (reference sequence). This CDR3 is 17 amino acids long. V was trimmed by 2 bases and J by 0 bases, leaving 14 bases between them. In nucleotides, the CDR3 is TGTGCCAGCAGCTTAAGCTCCTCCCCGCGCTCTGGAAACACCATATATTTT. Its protein product is CASSLSSSPRSGNTIYF.

The chain recombines TRBV14 with TRBJ2-1; 8 bases align to TRBD2. Germline CDR1 is SGHDN and CDR2 is FVKESK. After removal of 4 bases from V and 5 bases from J, the junction contained 7 bases not matched to a gene. The CDR3 loop spans 15 amino acids. CDR3 region: CASSLSGDDNNEQFF. As DNA, the CDR3 is TGTGCCAGCAGCCTTAGCGGGGACGACAACAATGAGCAGTTCTTC.

This chain connects TRBV21-1 to TRBJ2-2; the table assigns TRBD1, which was not confirmed against the DNA. TRBV21-1 constitutes a pseudogene. The CDR3 has 18 residues. The CDR3, as DNA: TGTGCCAGCATCCCCCCGGCCGGGGGACAGGGGAACACCGGGGAGCTGTTTTTT. This gives the protein CASIPPAGGQGNTGELFF.